This TCR beta chain was found in a study of Graves' ophthalmopathy and Graves' hyperthyroidism. This clonotype was detected only a few times. The study amplified TCR beta CDR3 regions using RNA transcripts. The first-round RT-PCR employed HTBI primers together with the Qiagen OneStep RT-PCR kit. A multiplex PCR was then performed as the second round. TCRdb analysed the multiplex PCR reads with MiXCR anew, one entry per CDR3 protein. The table includes approximately 700,000 distinct CDR3 sequences, about 44% detected once. V trimming: 6 bases; J trimming: 1 base; junction bases outside the gene matches: 11. Germline values: CDR1 SNHLY, CDR2 FYNNEI. The CDR3 totals 16 residues.

The sequencing input was peripheral blood. V gene TRBV2 combines with J gene TRBJ2-7, with TRBD1 matching over 8 bases. The clonotype comes from an adult man with Graves' ophthalmopathy. The CDR3 DNA follows: TGTGCCAGCAGCTCCGCCGGGACAGGATTATCCTACGAGCAGTACTTC. Protein product: CASSSAGTGLSYEQYF.